The 22 T cell receptor beta chains listed next were all sequenced from one sample in a study of identical twins listed by TCRdb under 2016. Library method: 5' RACE. Sequencing was carried out with an Illumina HiSeq 2000. Clones were called with MiXCR by TCRdb after fastp trimmed the public reads at Q25, and only in-frame beta chains were retained. Rows are unified per CDR3 protein, each entry keeping the most common DNA and genes. In this sample the table shows approximately 670,000 distinct CDR3 sequences, around 6% of which occur a single time. Approximately 2% of the sample rests with the top ten. The sequenced sample was naive T cells sorted from blood. Sample cell subset or site, as interpreted from the label and publication: cells isolated with a human naive T-cell isolation kit. All receptors come from a man aged 18 to 29 in good health.

This clonotype was counted many times. The chain has TRBV7-9 and TRBJ2-2; D is unclear. Germline values: CDR1 SEHNR, CDR2 FQNEAQ (reference sequence). The CDR3 has 12 residues. Trimming left V 5 bases short and J 8 bases short, with 9 bases between. CDR3 coding DNA: TGTGCCAGCAGCGGCGATCGGGGGGAGCTGTTTTTT. This translates into CASSGDRGELFF.

This clonotype has at least ten counts. This chain connects TRBV20-1 to TRBJ2-5, with 15 bases fitting TRBD2. Germline-derived CDR1 and CDR2 are DFQATT and SNEGSKA (reference sequence). This CDR3 is 15 amino acids long. J lost 7 bases, V lost 1 base, and 4 bases had no gene match. The CDR3 is CSARGTSGREWTQYF. The DNA of the CDR3 is TGCAGTGCTAGAGGGACTAGCGGGAGGGAATGGACCCAGTACTTC.

This clonotype was counted many times. The V call is TRBV28, the J call TRBJ2-7; D is perhaps TRBD2 (5 bases). Germline V gene sequence: CDR1 MDHEN, CDR2 SYDVKM. This CDR3 spans 13 amino acids. The germline V and J ends were trimmed by 3 bases and 4 bases, with 10 bases remaining between them. The CDR3 loop reads CASSFAGRYEQYF. CDR3 DNA: TGTGCCAGCAGTTTCGCGGGCCGGTACGAGCAGTACTTC.

This clonotype was seen a handful of times. The CDR3 spells CASKGSPNNEQFF. The CDR3 DNA follows: TGTGCCAGCAAGGGGTCCCCCAACAATGAGCAGTTCTTC. V gene TRBV2 combines with J gene TRBJ2-1, with D tentatively TRBD1 (5 bases). CDR1 SNHLY and CDR2 FYNNEI come from the germline V gene. This CDR3 region has 13 residues. The V end lost 7 bases, the J end lost 5 bases, and 12 bases lay between the germline ends.

As regards this clonotype: This clone may be a read error of a much larger clone one base away. This chain uses TRBV7-2 with TRBJ2-1; D is uncertain. The CDR3 extends over 15 amino acids. V dropped 3 bases and J dropped 1 base, with 10 bases sitting between them. Germline CDR1 reads SGHTA; CDR2 reads FQGNSA. CDR3 sequence: CASSLSSSSYNEQFF. The CDR3 DNA reads TGTGCCAGCAGCTTGTCTAGTTCATCCTACAATGAGCAGTTCTTC.

This clonotype was seen only a few times. The chain recombines TRBV9 with TRBJ2-3, with D unclear. The CDR3 is made up of 14 amino acids. Trimming cost V 3 bases and J 6 bases, with 14 bases left between them. Germline CDR1 and CDR2: SGDLS and YYNGEE. CDR3 DNA: TGTGCCAGCAGCGCCCACCGGGCATGGGATACGCAGTATTTT. The encoded protein is CASSAHRAWDTQYF.

The gene calls are TRBV7-2 and TRBJ2-3, with a weak D call TRBD2 (6 bases). V shed 4 bases and J shed 7 bases, with 21 bases lying between them. Germline V gene data show CDR1 as SGHTA and CDR2 as FQGNSA. This CDR3 contains 16 residues. CDR3 loop: CASSSPGTLPPHTQYF. CDR3 in DNA: TGTGCCAGCAGCTCACCCGGGACTCTTCCCCCCCATACGCAGTATTTT.

This clonotype was found a few times. The CDR3 protein is CASSSQYGAAFF. The CDR3 bases are TGTGCCAGCAGTTCGCAATACGGGGCAGCTTTCTTT. The genes are TRBV12-3 or TRBV12-4 and TRBJ1-1; perhaps TRBD1 as D (5 bases). CDR3 size: 12 residues. With 4 bases removed from V and 10 bases from J, the gap between germline ends came to 13 bases.

The CDR3 protein is CATKRWGQETQYF. As DNA, the CDR3 is TGTGCCACCAAAAGATGGGGTCAAGAGACCCAGTACTTC. The V gene is TRBV28, the J gene TRBJ2-5, with D hard to call. The V end was cut by 10 bases, the J end by 2 bases, with 14 bases between. The CDR3 runs 13 residues. Germline V gene lookup returns CDR1 MDHEN and CDR2 SYDVKM.

The V gene is TRBV25-1, the J gene TRBJ2-1; TRBD2 matches at 9 bases. V was clipped by 6 bases and J by 7 bases; unmatched bases: 7. The CDR3 has 14 residues. Looked up from germline, CDR1 is MGHDK and CDR2 is SYGVNS. The DNA of the CDR3 is TGTGCCAGCAGCCTAGCGGGATGGCAGAATGAGCAGTTCTTC. Protein: CASSLAGWQNEQFF.

The V call is TRBV5-1, the J call TRBJ1-4; 7 bases line up with TRBD1. V lost 0 bases and J lost 7; bases outside the gene matches: 6. CDR3 length: 15 amino acids. The germline gives CDR1 SGHRS, CDR2 YFSETQ. The CDR3 loop reads CASSLGGGVSEKLFF. The DNA for the CDR3 is TGCGCCAGCAGCTTGGGAGGGGGCGTGAGTGAAAAACTGTTTTTT. The whole variable domain, filled in from reference TRBV5-1 and TRBJ1-4, reads KAGVTQTPRYLIKTRGQQVTLSCSPISGHRSVSWYQQTPGQGLQFLFEYFSETQRNKGNFPGRFSGRQFSNSRSEMNVSTLELGDSALYLCASSLGGGVSEKLFFGSGTQLSVL.

This clonotype showed up just a few times. The V and J genes are TRBV15 and TRBJ1-1; no firm D call. V was cut by 4 bases and J by 2 bases, with 14 bases left in between. The CDR3 is 15 amino acids. Looked up from germline, CDR1 is LNHNV and CDR2 is YYDKDF (reference sequence). CDR3 loop: CATSKSEGSNTEAFF. Here the CDR3 DNA reads TGTGCCACCAGCAAAAGCGAGGGATCAAACACTGAAGCTTTCTTT.

This clonotype was picked up many times. The chain has TRBV20-1 and TRBJ2-5; 9 bases are shared with TRBD1. The CDR3 runs 14 residues. Unmatched junction bases numbered 10, after V lost 6 bases and J lost 5 bases. Germline V lookup: CDR1 DFQATT, CDR2 SNEGSKA (reference sequence). The CDR3 DNA sequence: TGCAGTGCGGAAGACAGGGGGACCGGGGAGACCCAGTACTTC. Its protein is CSAEDRGTGETQYF.

For the CDR3, the DNA is TGCGCCAGCAGCCGAGTGGTCTATAAAAACACTGAAGCTTTCTTT. The encoded protein is CASSRVVYKNTEAFF. V usage is TRBV4-3 and J usage is TRBJ1-1; D unclear. Germline V gene sequence: CDR1 LGHNA, CDR2 YSLEER. There are 15 residues in the CDR3. With 4 bases removed from V and 2 bases from J, the gap between germline ends came to 14 bases.

The chain uses TRBV20-1 and TRBJ2-1; the match to TRBD1 covers 10 bases. The germline CDR1 and CDR2 sequences are DFQATT and SNEGSKA (reference sequence). V lost 5 bases and J lost 9; bases outside the gene matches: 10. The CDR3 is made up of 14 amino acids. CDR3 nucleotide sequence: TGCAGTGCTCAACGGGACAGGGGTTTAGGTGAGCAGTTCTTC. Its protein is CSAQRDRGLGEQFF.

This clonotype was recorded at least ten times. The chain couples TRBV7-2 to TRBJ1-1; D is unresolved. Per germline, CDR1 SGHTA and CDR2 FQGNSA. V dropped 5 bases and J dropped 0 bases, with 10 bases sitting between them. This CDR3 spans 14 amino acids. CDR3 sequence reads: CASSPVAMNTEAFF. CDR3 nucleotide sequence: TGTGCCAGCAGCCCGGTGGCCATGAACACTGAAGCTTTCTTT.

This clonotype was picked up many times. The chain links TRBV5-1 to TRBJ2-1; D tentatively reads TRBD1 or TRBD2 (7 bases each). The CDR3 length is 15 residues. From germline, CDR1 is SGHRS and CDR2 YFSETQ. V gave up 4 bases and J gave up 5 bases, with 16 bases separating them. CDR3 protein: CASSPAGQIHNEQFF. CDR3 DNA: TGCGCCAGCAGCCCAGCGGGACAGATACACAATGAGCAGTTCTTC.

As concerns this clonotype: With a much larger clone just one base away, this may be a read error. J is TRBJ2-2 and V is TRBV29-1; tentative D call: TRBD2 (5 bases). Germline CDR1 is SQVTM and CDR2 is ANQGSEA. This CDR3 spans 15 amino acids. The CDR3 spells CSVEDLEPNTGELCF. In DNA, the CDR3 is TGCAGCGTTGAAGATCTTGAACCTAACACCGGGGAGCTGTGTTTT.

This clonotype was observed a few times. J is TRBJ2-7 and V is TRBV12-3 or TRBV12-4; D is perhaps TRBD2 (8 bases). This CDR3 is 14 amino acids long. Trimming cost V 6 bases and J 6 bases, with 18 bases left between them. This CDR3 is CASRPREGATEQYF. As DNA, the CDR3 is TGTGCCAGCAGACCCCGGGAGGGGGCGACCGAGCAGTACTTC.

This clonotype was seen a handful of times. The rearrangement joins TRBV27 to TRBJ2-4; maybe TRBD2 (5 bases). Looked up from germline, CDR1 is MNHEY and CDR2 is SMNVEV (reference sequence). Trimming removed 2 bases at V and 7 bases at J, with 15 bases between. The CDR3 has 15 amino acids. The DNA of the CDR3 is TGTGCCAGCAGTTTAACTCCGAGGGCGGATAACATTCAGTACTTC. This translates into CASSLTPRADNIQYF.

In its sample, this clonotype was seen many times. The V and J genes are TRBV29-1 and TRBJ2-7, with D tentatively TRBD2 (5 bases). The V gene lost 2 bases and the J gene lost 0 bases, with 14 bases spanning the gap. The length of the CDR3 is 15 residues. The germline V gene has CDR1 SQVTM and CDR2 ANQGSEA. The CDR3 DNA is TGCAGCGTTGAACGAGGCGGAGGTGCCTCCTACGAGCAGTACTTC. It translates to CSVERGGGASYEQYF.

This clonotype was recorded at least ten times. The chain couples TRBV15 to TRBJ2-7, with 7 bases aligning to TRBD1. With V trimmed by 0 bases and J by 6 bases, 11 bases remained unmatched. This CDR3 contains 16 residues. Germline V gives CDR1 LNHNV, CDR2 YYDKDF (reference sequence). The CDR3 protein is CATSRDMVQGRSEQYF. The CDR3 DNA follows: TGTGCCACCAGCAGAGATATGGTACAGGGGAGATCCGAGCAGTACTTC.